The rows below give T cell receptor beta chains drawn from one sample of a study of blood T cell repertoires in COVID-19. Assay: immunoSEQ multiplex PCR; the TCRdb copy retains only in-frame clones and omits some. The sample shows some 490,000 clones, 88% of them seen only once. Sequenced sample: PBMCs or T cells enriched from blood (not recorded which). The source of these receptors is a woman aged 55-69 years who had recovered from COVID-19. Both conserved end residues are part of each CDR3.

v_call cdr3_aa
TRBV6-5 CASSSTGGGYTF
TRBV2 CASRDRESPLHF
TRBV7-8 CASSLVSQETQYF
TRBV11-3 CASSSRDSLSYEQYF
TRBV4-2 CASSQALLEGPQHF
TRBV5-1 CASSKQDYSTDTQYF
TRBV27 CASSLSRTGDEQFF
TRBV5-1 CASSLGGDQPQHF
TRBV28 CASSPRDRVSYEQYF
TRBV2 CASSDMPSGANEQFF
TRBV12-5 CASGYGSTDTQYF